This TCR beta chain is from a study of shared clonotypes between healthy human individuals. Looked up from germline, CDR1 is LGHNA and CDR2 is YSLEER. V was shortened by 3 bases and J by 3 bases, with 14 bases between the two germline ends. The CDR3 consists of 16 residues. Researchers ran the assay at a deep level. Every immunoSEQ plate was one replicate of a subset's evenly spread DNA. This table comes from immunoSEQ multiplex PCR, and its TCRdb copy is limited to in-frame clones, with some not included. This table holds 980,000 or so clones, approximately 80% found once. The receptor was derived from a man younger than 30 in good health. Material for sequencing was memory CD4+ T cells sorted from blood. The subset: CD45RA-negative fraction. The chain has TRBV4-3 and TRBJ2-2, with D perhaps matching TRBD2 (6 bases). DNA for the CDR3: TGCGCCAGCAGCCATAATCAGAAGCGGGACACCGGGGAGCTGTTTTTT. It encodes CASSHNQKRDTGELFF.